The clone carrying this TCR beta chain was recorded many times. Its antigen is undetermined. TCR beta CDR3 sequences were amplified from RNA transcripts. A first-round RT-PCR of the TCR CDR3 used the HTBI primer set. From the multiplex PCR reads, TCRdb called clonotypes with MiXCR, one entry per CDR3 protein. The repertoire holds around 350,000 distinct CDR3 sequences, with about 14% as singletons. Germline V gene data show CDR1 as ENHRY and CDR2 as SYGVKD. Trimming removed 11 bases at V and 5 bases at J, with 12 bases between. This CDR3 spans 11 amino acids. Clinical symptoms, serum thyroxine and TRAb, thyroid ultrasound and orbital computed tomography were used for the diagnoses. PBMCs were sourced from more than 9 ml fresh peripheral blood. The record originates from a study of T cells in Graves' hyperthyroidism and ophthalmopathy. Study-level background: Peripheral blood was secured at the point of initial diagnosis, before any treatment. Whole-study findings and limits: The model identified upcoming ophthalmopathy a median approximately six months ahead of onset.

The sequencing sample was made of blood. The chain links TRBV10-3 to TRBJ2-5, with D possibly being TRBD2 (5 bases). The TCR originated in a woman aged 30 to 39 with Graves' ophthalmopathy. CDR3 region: CAAGGGETQYF. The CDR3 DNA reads TGTGCCGCGGGTGGCGGGGAGACCCAGTACTTC.